This T cell receptor (beta chain) was captured by sequencing in a study of T cell repertoires in ileal Crohn's disease (dated by TCRdb to the late 2010s). About the study as a whole: At the time of surgery, about a third of patients were active smokers, and the median duration of disease was 6.5 to 8 years. Every patient underwent surgery because of a complication, which was stricturing disease in around 60% and penetrating disease in around 39%. Roughly half of the patients were given postoperative therapy, with about a dozen receiving thiopurines and some 19 receiving anti-TNF agents. The TCR repertoire was analysed in under 70 patients with Crohn's disease drawn from a prospective multicentre cohort. The study was conducted in parallel with a multicentre cohort built to find predictors of early endoscopic recurrence after ileocolonic resection. A Rutgeerts score higher than i0 was the definition used for endoscopic postoperative recurrence. A total of about 170 mucosal samples from roughly 60 patients were sequenced, collected from several sites on the surgical specimen and at postoperative endoscopy. The research as a whole found: More high-frequency clones were carried by sorted CD8 T cells than by CD4 T cells, suggesting that mucosal expansions were mainly CD8. Only a subgroup of patients, of unstated size, had their mucosal CD4 and CD8 T cells sorted and sequenced. Compared with non-smokers, patients who were active smokers at surgery showed a significantly higher proportion of clonal expansions (25.9% vs 17.9%, p=0.02). Endoscopic recurrence was linked to a higher percentage of high-frequency clones at surgery, and recurrence occurred in every patient whose clonality exceeded 26.8% (18/57).

To be eligible, patients had to be adults with ileal or ileocolonic Crohn's disease and an indication for ileocolonic resection. Whole ileal mucosal biopsies were stored frozen at -80°C before DNA extraction. Genomic DNA was extracted from frozen whole biopsies using a TRizol-based method and was quantified with a NanoDrop 2000 spectrophotometer. For commercial TCRB immunosequencing, about 500 nanograms of biopsy DNA were submitted for each sample. Adaptive Biotechnology amplified CDR3 regions from genomic DNA with a two-step multiplex PCR that controlled for amplification bias. The first PCR used primers for every V and J gene segment; the second PCR added barcodes and Illumina adapters. CDR3 libraries were sequenced on an Illumina instrument. The original pipeline was this. Vendor-provided pipelines were combined with custom analysis of raw data in R/Bioconductor under R version 3.3.0. Clonality, ranging from 0 to 1, was calculated as the inverse of the normalised Shannon entropy of all productive clones. The repertoire share taken up by the top 100 clones defined high-frequency clones, and only clones that passed a 95% confidence test were kept. Overlap between samples was measured with the Morisita-Horn index, while repertoire diversity was measured with the Simpson index. TCRdb holds this immuneACCESS table with in-frame rearrangements only. Some clones are missing; in checked studies, unresolved V genes explain under half, and the rest has no known cause. That table is the source of V, J and clone size, and D and trimming were worked out from the DNA. Within this sample are approximately 15,000 clones, with 75% to 85% of them counted one time only. 4.2% of the sample is taken by the ten largest.

With respect to this clone: This clone's antigen is unknown. There are no base qualities to consult, and no much larger clone falls within one base.

From the cysteine through the phenylalanine, the CDR3 covers 16 amino acids. Kept here is only the CDR3 DNA, which spans 48 bases and is read in frame from base 1. Reading the germline V gene (reference sequence) gives CDR1 LNHDA and CDR2 SQIVND. Germline trimming amounts to 7 bases on V and 4 bases on J, with 10 as the count of junction bases outside the gene matches. The receptor chain draws on TRBV19 and TRBJ2-2, with TRBD2 identical over 9 junction bases. The sample taken for sequencing was ileal tissue. The source is an adult with Crohn's disease. Here is the DNA: TGTGCCAGTACCAATCGGCGGGGGGGCCTCACCGGGGAGCTGTTTTTT. Translated, it gives CASTNRRGGLTGELFF.